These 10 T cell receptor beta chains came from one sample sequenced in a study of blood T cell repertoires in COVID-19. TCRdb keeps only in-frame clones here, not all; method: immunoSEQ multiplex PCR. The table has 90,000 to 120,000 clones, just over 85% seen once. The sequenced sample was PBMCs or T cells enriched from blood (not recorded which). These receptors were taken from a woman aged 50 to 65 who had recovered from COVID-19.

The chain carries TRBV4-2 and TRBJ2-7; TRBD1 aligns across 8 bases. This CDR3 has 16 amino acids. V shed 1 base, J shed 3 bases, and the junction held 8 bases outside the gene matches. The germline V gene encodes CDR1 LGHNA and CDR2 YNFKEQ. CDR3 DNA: TGTGCCAGCAGCCAAGTTGTGACAGGGGAAGGCTACGAGCAGTACTTC. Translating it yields CASSQVVTGEGYEQYF.

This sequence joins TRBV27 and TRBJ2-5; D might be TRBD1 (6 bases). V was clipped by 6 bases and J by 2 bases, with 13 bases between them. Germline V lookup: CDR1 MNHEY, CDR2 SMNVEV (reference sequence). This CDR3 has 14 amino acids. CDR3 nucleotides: TGTGCCAGCAGACTAGGGGGAGAACAAGAGACCCAGTACTTC. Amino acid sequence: CASRLGGEQETQYF.

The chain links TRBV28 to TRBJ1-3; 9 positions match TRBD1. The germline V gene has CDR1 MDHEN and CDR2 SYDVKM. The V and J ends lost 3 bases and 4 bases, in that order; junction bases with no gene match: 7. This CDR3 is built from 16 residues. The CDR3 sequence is CASSLGHTGGGNTIYF. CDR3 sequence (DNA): TGTGCCAGCAGTTTGGGACATACAGGGGGCGGAAACACCATATATTTT.

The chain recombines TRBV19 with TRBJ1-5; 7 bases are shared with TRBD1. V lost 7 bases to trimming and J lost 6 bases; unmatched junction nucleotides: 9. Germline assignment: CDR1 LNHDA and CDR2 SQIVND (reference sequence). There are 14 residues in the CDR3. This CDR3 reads CASTMRQGPQPQHF. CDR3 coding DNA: TGTGCCAGTACCATGAGACAGGGACCTCAGCCCCAGCATTTT. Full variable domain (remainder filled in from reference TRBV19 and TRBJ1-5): DGGITQSPKYLFRKEGQNVTLSCEQNLNHDAMYWYRQDPGQGLRLIYYSQIVNDFQKGDIAEGYSVSREKKESFPLTVTSAQKNPTAFYLCASTMRQGPQPQHFGDGTRLSIL.

This CDR3 reads CATSKTPGGTYGYTF. The CDR3 DNA reads as TGTGCCACCAGCAAAACGCCAGGAGGGACCTATGGCTACACCTTC. The V and J genes are TRBV15 and TRBJ1-2; perhaps TRBD1 as D (5 bases). This CDR3 region has 15 residues. Trimming took 4 bases from V and 4 from J, leaving 16 bases between them. Germline CDR1 is LNHNV and CDR2 is YYDKDF (reference sequence).

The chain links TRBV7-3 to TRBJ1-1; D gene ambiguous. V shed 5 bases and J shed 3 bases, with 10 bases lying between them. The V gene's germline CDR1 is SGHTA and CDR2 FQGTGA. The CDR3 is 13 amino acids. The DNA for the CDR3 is TGTGCCAGCAGCGTAGAACTGGACACTGAAGCTTTCTTT. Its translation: CASSVELDTEAFF.

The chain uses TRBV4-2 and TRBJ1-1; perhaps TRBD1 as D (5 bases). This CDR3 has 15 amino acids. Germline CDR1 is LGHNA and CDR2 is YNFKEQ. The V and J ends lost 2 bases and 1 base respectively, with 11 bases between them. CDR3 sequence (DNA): TGTGCCAGCAGCCAAAAGCAGGGTGGGAACACTGAAGCTTTCTTT. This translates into CASSQKQGGNTEAFF.

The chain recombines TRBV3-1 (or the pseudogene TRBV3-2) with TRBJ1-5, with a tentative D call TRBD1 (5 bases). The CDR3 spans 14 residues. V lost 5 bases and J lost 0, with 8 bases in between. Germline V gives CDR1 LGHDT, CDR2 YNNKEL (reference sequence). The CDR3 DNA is TGTGCCAGCAGCAGGGGTTATAGCAATCAGCCCCAGCATTTT. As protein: CASSRGYSNQPQHF.

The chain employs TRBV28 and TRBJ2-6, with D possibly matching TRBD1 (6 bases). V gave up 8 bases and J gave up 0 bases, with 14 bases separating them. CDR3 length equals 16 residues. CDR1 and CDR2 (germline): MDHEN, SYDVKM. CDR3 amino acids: CASRLGHSSGANVLTF. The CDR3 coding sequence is TGTGCCAGCCGCCTGGGACACTCCTCTGGGGCCAACGTCCTGACTTTC.

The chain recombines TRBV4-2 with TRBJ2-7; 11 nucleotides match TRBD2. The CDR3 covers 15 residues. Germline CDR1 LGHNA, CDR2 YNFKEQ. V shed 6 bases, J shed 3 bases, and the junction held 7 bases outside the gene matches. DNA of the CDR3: TGTGCCAGCAGGGACCTAGCGGGAGGTCTCTACGAGCAGTACTTC. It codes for CASRDLAGGLYEQYF.